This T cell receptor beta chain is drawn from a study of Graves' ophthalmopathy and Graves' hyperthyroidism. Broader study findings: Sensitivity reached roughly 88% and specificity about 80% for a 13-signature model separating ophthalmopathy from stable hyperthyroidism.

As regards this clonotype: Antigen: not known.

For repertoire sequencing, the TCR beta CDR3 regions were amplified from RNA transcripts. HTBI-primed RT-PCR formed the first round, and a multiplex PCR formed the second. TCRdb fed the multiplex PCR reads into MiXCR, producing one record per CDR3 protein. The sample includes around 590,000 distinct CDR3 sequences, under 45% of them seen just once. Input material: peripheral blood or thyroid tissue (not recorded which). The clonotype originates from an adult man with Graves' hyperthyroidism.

As DNA, the CDR3 is TGTGCCAGCAGCCGCACAGGGGGCTTGACGCAAGAGACCCAGTACTTC. Translation gives CASSRTGGLTQETQYF. The chain recombines TRBV14 with TRBJ2-5; 9 bases match TRBD1. Germline trimming cut 4 bases from V and 2 bases from J; bases unmatched to any gene: 8. The CDR3 sequence is 16 residues long. The germline CDR1 and CDR2 sequences are SGHDN and FVKESK.